A single sample gave rise to the 22 T cell receptor beta chains below, sequenced in a study of cytomegalovirus exposure and HLA in healthy donors. The PCR made use of 60 Vbeta and 13 Jbeta primers. Repertoires were generated with immunoSEQ multiplex PCR, while TCRdb's copy carries only in-frame clones and drops some. The repertoire holds under 250,000 clones, with less than 85% as singletons. The sample taken for sequencing was PBMCs. The receptors stem from a man aged 18-30 years in good health and CMV-seronegative.

CDR3 sequence (DNA): TGTGCCAGCAGTAAACAGGGGGTGGCCACTGAAGCTTTCTTT. It translates to CASSKQGVATEAFF. The V call is TRBV28, the J call TRBJ1-1; 8 nucleotides match TRBD1. The V segment lost 5 bases and the J segment 4 bases; nucleotides outside the gene matches: 6. The CDR3 is 14 residues long. Per germline, CDR1 MDHEN and CDR2 SYDVKM.

The chain carries TRBV18 and TRBJ1-2; 8 bases are shared with TRBD1. The CDR3 loop spans 14 amino acids. Trimming at V came to 5 bases and at J to 3 bases, leaving 5 bases not matched to a gene. In germline, CDR1 is KGHSH, CDR2 LQKENI. CDR3 coding DNA: TGTGCCAGCTCAATGGGACAGGCGGACTATGGCTACACCTTC. This codes for CASSMGQADYGYTF. Together with reference TRBV18 and TRBJ1-2, the CDR3 gives the full variable domain: NAGVMQNPRHLVRRRGQEARLRCSPMKGHSHVYWYRQLPEEGLKFMVYLQKENIIDESGMPKERFSAEFPKEGPSILRIQQVVRGDSAAYFCASSMGQADYGYTFGSGTRLTVV.

This clone was seen just once. The chain's CDR3 is CASSPQQGQGEAFF. In nucleotides, the CDR3 is TGTGCCAGCAGCCCCCAACAGGGCCAGGGGGAAGCTTTCTTT. This rearrangement joins TRBV7-2 to TRBJ1-1; possibly TRBD1 for D (6 bases). Trimming stripped 5 bases from V and 8 bases from J, with 18 bases between. The CDR3 covers 14 residues. CDR1 is SGHTA and CDR2 is FQGNSA in the germline V gene.

Points on this clone: The sample holds other DNA sequences that translate to the same CDR3. Here the CDR3 reads CATTGTANTGELFF. The DNA for the CDR3 is TGTGCCACCACCGGGACAGCGAACACCGGGGAGCTGTTTTTT. The chain uses TRBV28 and TRBJ2-2; TRBD1 aligns across 7 bases. V gave up 10 bases and J gave up 0 bases; unmatched junction bases: 5. Germline loops: CDR1 MDHEN, CDR2 SYDVKM. The CDR3 covers 14 residues.

This clone was detected a few times. One end of the junction varies from germline; a read error may be responsible. J is TRBJ1-5 and V is TRBV30, with TRBD1 as a possible D gene (5 bases). The CDR3 runs 14 residues. Germline values: CDR1 GTSNPN, CDR2 SVGIG (reference sequence). CDR3 in amino acids: CAWSVPGYNRPQHF. Here the CDR3 DNA reads TGTGCCTGGAGTGTACCAGGGTATAATCGGCCCCAGCATTTT.

This sequence joins TRBV5-1 and TRBJ2-1; 9 nucleotides line up with TRBD1. The CDR3 extends over 15 amino acids. Germline CDR1 is SGHRS and CDR2 is YFSETQ. The trim removed 3 bases at V and 6 bases at J, leaving 7 bases unmatched. The CDR3 loop reads CASSSTGTGRNEQFF. The CDR3 DNA reads as TGCGCCAGCAGCTCCACCGGGACAGGGCGCAATGAGCAGTTCTTC.

This clone came up a few times. The V gene is TRBV27, the J gene TRBJ1-4; 9 nucleotides align to TRBD1. Germline assignment: CDR1 MNHEY and CDR2 SMNVEV (reference sequence). This CDR3 comprises 14 residues. J gave up 3 bases and V 9 bases, and 5 bases lay outside the gene matches. The DNA for the CDR3 is TGTGCCAGTAATCGACAGGGGGCTAATGAAAAACTGTTTTTT. It codes for CASNRQGANEKLFF.

This chain links TRBV4-2 with TRBJ2-1, with 7 positions matching TRBD2. The germline gives CDR1 LGHNA, CDR2 YNFKEQ. The CDR3 runs 16 residues. The V and J ends lost 4 bases and 4 bases, in that order; junction bases with no gene match: 10. The CDR3 sequence: CASSRAGGRSYNEQFF. CDR3 in DNA: TGTGCCAGCAGCCGGGCCGGCGGGAGAAGTTACAATGAGCAGTTCTTC.

The table lists this clone with a few counts. This rearrangement joins TRBV6-5 to TRBJ2-7; tentatively, D is TRBD1 (6 bases). The V end was cut by 7 bases, the J end by 4 bases, with 20 bases between. This CDR3 spans 15 amino acids. Looked up from germline, CDR1 is MNHEY and CDR2 is SVGAGI. The CDR3, as DNA: TGTGCCAGCACTGACTTACAGGGCGTCAGTTACGAGCAGTACTTC. Its protein product is CASTDLQGVSYEQYF.

This rearrangement joins TRBV5-1 to TRBJ2-7, with 8 positions matching TRBD2. Germline-derived CDR1 and CDR2 are SGHRS and YFSETQ. The CDR3 length is 13 residues. V dropped 5 bases and J dropped 5; count of bases not matched to a gene: 6. CDR3 sequence (DNA): TGCGCCAGCAGACCAAGCGGGAGCCACGAGCAGTACTTC. It yields the protein CASRPSGSHEQYF.

The chain has TRBV6-5 and TRBJ1-2; weak D call: TRBD1 (5 bases). Trimming pared 0 bases from V and 4 bases from J, leaving 12 bases between. Germline loops: CDR1 MNHEY, CDR2 SVGAGI. The CDR3 is made up of 15 amino acids. The CDR3 DNA reads TGTGCCAGCAGTTACTCGGGAGGGGATGGCTATGGCTACACCTTC. Translation gives CASSYSGGDGYGYTF.

This clone was picked up a small number of times. The gene calls are TRBV5-6 and TRBJ1-2, with D possibly being TRBD1 (6 bases). Germline loops: CDR1 SGHDT, CDR2 YYEEEE. Trimming took off 2 bases at V and 8 bases at J, with 13 bases between the two ends. CDR3 length equals 13 residues. CDR3 in DNA: TGTGCCAGCAGCTTTGGCAGGGGCGAGGGCTACACCTTC. The encoded protein is CASSFGRGEGYTF.

This clone was detected only a few times. The genes are TRBV5-1 and TRBJ2-3; tentative D call: TRBD1 (5 bases). Trimming left V 2 bases short and J 2 bases short, with 9 bases between. There are 14 residues in the CDR3. Per germline, CDR1 SGHRS and CDR2 YFSETQ. CDR3 nucleotide sequence: TGCGCCAGCAGCTTTGGACAATCCACAGATACGCAGTATTTT. Its translation is CASSFGQSTDTQYF.

The chain employs TRBV4-1 and TRBJ2-3; 7 bases are a match to TRBD1. V was pared by 0 bases and J by 3 bases, with 3 bases of the junction left unmatched. The CDR3 runs 15 residues. Germline CDR1 and CDR2: MGHRA and YSYEKL. The CDR3 is CASSQDTGVTDTQYF. CDR3 coding DNA: TGCGCCAGCAGCCAAGATACAGGGGTGACAGATACGCAGTATTTT.

As DNA, the CDR3 is TGTGCCAGCAGCTTAGGGGGGGAGGGCTCCTACAATGAGCAGTTCTTC. Its translation: CASSLGGEGSYNEQFF. The chain recombines TRBV11-2 with TRBJ2-1; 7 bases fit TRBD2. This CDR3 region has 16 residues. The germline V gene encodes CDR1 SGHAT and CDR2 FQNNGV. With 1 base clipped from V and 0 bases from J, the junction kept 3 bases outside the gene matches.

The chain joins TRBV28 to TRBJ2-7, with D tentatively TRBD2 (6 bases). The germline gives CDR1 MDHEN, CDR2 SYDVKM. The germline V and J ends were trimmed by 10 bases and 6 bases, with 16 bases remaining between them. The CDR3 has 12 residues. The CDR3 loop is CATSVSGGEQYF. CDR3 coding DNA: TGTGCCACCTCAGTCTCCGGGGGCGAGCAGTACTTC.

This rearrangement joins TRBV5-1 to TRBJ2-1, with 16 bases that match TRBD2. The V gene end was trimmed by 4 bases and the J gene end by 12 bases; junction bases not matched to a gene: 10. Germline-derived CDR1 and CDR2 are SGHRS and YFSETQ. The CDR3 consists of 16 residues. Written as DNA, the CDR3 is TGCGCCAGCAGCGGGGGACTAGCGGGAGGGCCGGGGCGGCAGTTCTTC. As protein: CASSGGLAGGPGRQFF.

The chain recombines TRBV28 with TRBJ2-5; 9 bases match TRBD1. Germline V gene data show CDR1 as MDHEN and CDR2 as SYDVKM. The CDR3 is 12 residues long. The junction had 3 bases not matched to a gene; V was cut back by 8 bases and J by 5 bases. Here the CDR3 reads CASDRGWETQYF. CDR3 sequence (DNA): TGTGCCAGCGACAGGGGGTGGGAGACCCAGTACTTC.

This clone was seen a handful of times. The sample carries other DNA sequences with the same CDR3. The rearrangement links TRBV5-4 to TRBJ2-3; D may be TRBD1 (6 bases). CDR1 is SGHNT, CDR2 YYREEE, per germline (reference sequence). With 2 bases removed from V and 2 bases from J, the gap between germline ends came to 9 bases. CDR3 size: 14 residues. CDR3 in amino acids: CASSLQGSTDTQYF. CDR3 coding DNA: TGTGCCAGCAGCTTACAGGGCTCCACAGATACGCAGTATTTT.

The chain carries TRBV11-3 and TRBJ2-1, with a tentative D call TRBD2 (6 bases). CDR1 and CDR2 from the germline V gene are SGHNT and YENEEA. The V gene lost 5 bases and the J gene lost 5 bases, with 16 bases spanning the gap. The CDR3 is made up of 15 amino acids. The CDR3 DNA reads TGTGCCAGCAGCCCTCGGGACGGGAGTAACAATGAGCAGTTCTTC. This codes for CASSPRDGSNNEQFF.

The chain carries TRBV5-1 and TRBJ2-2, with 8 bases matching TRBD1. The CDR3 is made up of 14 amino acids. Trimming cost V 4 bases and J 8 bases; bases outside gene matches: 7. The V gene's germline CDR1 is SGHRS and CDR2 YFSETQ. CDR3 sequence reads: CASSRGQVEGELFF. The CDR3 DNA reads TGCGCCAGCAGCCGGGGACAGGTTGAGGGGGAGCTGTTTTTT.

This chain links TRBV4-1 with TRBJ2-3, with 9 bases lining up with TRBD1. Trimming at V came to 6 bases and at J to 1 base, leaving 5 bases not matched to a gene. This CDR3 has 15 residues. Germline-derived CDR1 and CDR2 are MGHRA and YSYEKL. CDR3 DNA: TGCGCCAGCAGTGGGACAGGGTTGGGCACAGATACGCAGTATTTT. Its translation: CASSGTGLGTDTQYF.